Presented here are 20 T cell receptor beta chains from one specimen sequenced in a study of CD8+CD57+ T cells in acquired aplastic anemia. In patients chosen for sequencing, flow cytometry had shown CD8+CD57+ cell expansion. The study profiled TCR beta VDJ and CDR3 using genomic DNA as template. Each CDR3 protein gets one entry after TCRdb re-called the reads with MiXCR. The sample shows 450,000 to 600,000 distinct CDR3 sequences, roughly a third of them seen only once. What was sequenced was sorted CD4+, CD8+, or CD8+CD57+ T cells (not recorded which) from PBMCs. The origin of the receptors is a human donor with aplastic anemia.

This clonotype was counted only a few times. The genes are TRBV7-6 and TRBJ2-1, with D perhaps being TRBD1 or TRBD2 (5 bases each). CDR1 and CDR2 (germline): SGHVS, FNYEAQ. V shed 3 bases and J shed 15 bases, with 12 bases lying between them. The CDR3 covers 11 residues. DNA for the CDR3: TGTGCCAGCAGCTTTGTGGGACGGTCGTTCTTC. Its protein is CASSFVGRSFF.

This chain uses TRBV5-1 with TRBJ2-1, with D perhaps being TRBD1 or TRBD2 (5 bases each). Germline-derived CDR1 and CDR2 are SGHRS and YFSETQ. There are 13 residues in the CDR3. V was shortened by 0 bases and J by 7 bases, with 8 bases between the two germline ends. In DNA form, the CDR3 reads TGCGCCAGCAGCTTGGGGGACGGAAATGAGCAGTTCTTC. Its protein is CASSLGDGNEQFF.

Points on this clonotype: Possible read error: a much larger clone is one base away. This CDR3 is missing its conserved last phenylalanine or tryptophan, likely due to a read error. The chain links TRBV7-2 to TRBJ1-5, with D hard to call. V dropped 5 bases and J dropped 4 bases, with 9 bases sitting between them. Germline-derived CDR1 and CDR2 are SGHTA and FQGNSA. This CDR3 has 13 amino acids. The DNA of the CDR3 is TGTGCCAGCAGCGTATCTGATAATCAGCCCCAGCATCTT. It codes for CASSVSDNQPQHL.

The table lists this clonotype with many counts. CDR3 DNA sequence: TGTGCCATCAGTAACTTAAGCTCCTACGAGCAGTACTTC. Translation: CAISNLSSYEQYF. This chain joins TRBV10-3 and TRBJ2-7, with D hard to call. Germline CDR1 reads ENHRY; CDR2 reads SYGVKD. V was shortened by 5 bases and J by 0 bases, with 8 bases between the two germline ends. The CDR3 is made up of 13 amino acids.

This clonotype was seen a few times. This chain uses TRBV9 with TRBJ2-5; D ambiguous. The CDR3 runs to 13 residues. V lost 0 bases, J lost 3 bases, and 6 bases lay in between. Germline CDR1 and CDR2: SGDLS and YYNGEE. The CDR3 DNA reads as TGTGCCAGCAGCGTAGGAGGAAAAGAGACCCAGTACTTC. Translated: CASSVGGKETQYF.

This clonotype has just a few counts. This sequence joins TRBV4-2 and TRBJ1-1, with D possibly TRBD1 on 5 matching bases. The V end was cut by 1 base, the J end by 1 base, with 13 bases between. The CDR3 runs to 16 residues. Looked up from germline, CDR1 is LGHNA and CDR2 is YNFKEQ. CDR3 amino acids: CASSQARFQGNTEAFF. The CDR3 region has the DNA TGTGCCAGCAGCCAAGCAAGGTTCCAGGGGAACACTGAAGCTTTCTTT.

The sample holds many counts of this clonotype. CDR3 sequence (DNA): TGTGCCAGCAGCCCTCGACCGCAGGGTATTGCCTACGAGCAGTACTTC. The encoded protein is CASSPRPQGIAYEQYF. The V call is TRBV11-2, the J call TRBJ2-7, with D perhaps matching TRBD1 (5 bases). The CDR3 loop spans 16 amino acids. The ends were cut back, 5 bases at V and 2 bases at J, with 19 bases in the middle. Germline V lookup: CDR1 SGHAT, CDR2 FQNNGV. The full variable domain, with the rest looked up from reference TRBV11-2 and TRBJ2-7, is EAGVAQSPRYKIIEKRQSVAFWCNPISGHATLYWYQQILGQGPKLLIQFQNNGVVDDSQLPKDRFSAERLKGVDSTLKIQPAKLEDSAVYLCASSPRPQGIAYEQYFGPGTRLTVT.

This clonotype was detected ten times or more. The CDR3 DNA is TGTGCCAGCAGCTTAGCAGGTGTGGGGTATGGCTACACCTTC. It encodes CASSLAGVGYGYTF. The gene calls are TRBV7-9 and TRBJ1-2; no definite D call. Trimming stripped 0 bases from V and 5 bases from J, with 10 bases between. From germline, CDR1 is SEHNR and CDR2 FQNEAQ (reference sequence). This CDR3 is 14 amino acids long.

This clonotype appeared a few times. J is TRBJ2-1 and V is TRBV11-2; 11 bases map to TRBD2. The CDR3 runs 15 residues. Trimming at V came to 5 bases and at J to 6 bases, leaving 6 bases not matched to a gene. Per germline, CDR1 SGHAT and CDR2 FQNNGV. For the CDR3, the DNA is TGTGCCAGCAGCCGAAACGGGACTAGCGGCAATGAGCAGTTCTTC. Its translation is CASSRNGTSGNEQFF.

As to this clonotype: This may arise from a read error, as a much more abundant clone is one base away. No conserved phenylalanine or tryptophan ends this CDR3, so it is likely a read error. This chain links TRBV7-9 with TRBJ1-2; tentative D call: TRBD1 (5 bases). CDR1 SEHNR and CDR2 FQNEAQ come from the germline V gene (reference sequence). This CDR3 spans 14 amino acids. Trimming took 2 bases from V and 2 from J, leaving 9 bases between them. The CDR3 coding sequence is TGTGCCAGCAGCTTATTGGGGGACAACTATGGCTACACCGTC. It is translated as CASSLLGDNYGYTV.

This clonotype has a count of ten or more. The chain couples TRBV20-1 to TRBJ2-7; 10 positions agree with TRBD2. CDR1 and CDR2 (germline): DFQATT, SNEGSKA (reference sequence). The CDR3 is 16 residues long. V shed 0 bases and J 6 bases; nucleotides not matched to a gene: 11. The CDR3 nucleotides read TGCAGTGCTAGAGATCGGATTCTAGCGGGAGTCCCCGAGCAGTACTTC. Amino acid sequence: CSARDRILAGVPEQYF.

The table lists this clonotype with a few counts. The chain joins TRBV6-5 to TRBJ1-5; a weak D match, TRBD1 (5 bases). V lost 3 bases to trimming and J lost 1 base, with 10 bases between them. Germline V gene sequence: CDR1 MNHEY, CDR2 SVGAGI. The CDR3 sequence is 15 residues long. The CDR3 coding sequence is TGTGCCAGCAGTTATGGGGCCAGGAGCAATCAGCCCCAGCATTTT. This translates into CASSYGARSNQPQHF.

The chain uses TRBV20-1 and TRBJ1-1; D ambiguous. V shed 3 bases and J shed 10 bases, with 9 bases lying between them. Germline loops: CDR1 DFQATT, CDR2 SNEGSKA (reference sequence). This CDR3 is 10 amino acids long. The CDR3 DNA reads TGCAGTGCTAGTCGGCATTTAGCTTTCTTT. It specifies CSASRHLAFF.

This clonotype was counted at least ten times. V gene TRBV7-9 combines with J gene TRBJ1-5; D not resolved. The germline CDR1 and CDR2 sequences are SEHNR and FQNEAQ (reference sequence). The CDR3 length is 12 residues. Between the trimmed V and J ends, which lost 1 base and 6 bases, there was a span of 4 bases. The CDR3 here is CASSLETQPQHF. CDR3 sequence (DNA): TGTGCCAGCAGCTTAGAAACTCAGCCCCAGCATTTT.

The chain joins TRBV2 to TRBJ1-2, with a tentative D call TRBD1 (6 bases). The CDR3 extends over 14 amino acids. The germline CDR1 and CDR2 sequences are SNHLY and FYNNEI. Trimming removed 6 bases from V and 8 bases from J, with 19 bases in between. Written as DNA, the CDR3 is TGTGCCAGCAGCCAATATGGACAGCAGGGAGGCTACACCTTC. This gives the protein CASSQYGQQGGYTF.

The CDR3 is CASRGLKYQPQHF. For the CDR3, the DNA is TGTGCCAGCAGGGGACTGAAGTATCAGCCCCAGCATTTT. The J gene is TRBJ1-5, the V gene TRBV6-1, with TRBD1 as a possible D gene (5 bases). This CDR3 has 13 amino acids. Germline CDR1 MNHNS, CDR2 SASEGT. Trimming removed 6 bases at V and 5 bases at J, with 11 bases between.

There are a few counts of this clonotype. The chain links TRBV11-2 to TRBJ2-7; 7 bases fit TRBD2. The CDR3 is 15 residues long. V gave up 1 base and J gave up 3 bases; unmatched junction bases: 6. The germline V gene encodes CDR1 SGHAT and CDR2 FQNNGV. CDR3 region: CASSLGQRGYYEQYF. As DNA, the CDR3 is TGTGCCAGCAGCTTAGGCCAGCGGGGATACTACGAGCAGTACTTC.

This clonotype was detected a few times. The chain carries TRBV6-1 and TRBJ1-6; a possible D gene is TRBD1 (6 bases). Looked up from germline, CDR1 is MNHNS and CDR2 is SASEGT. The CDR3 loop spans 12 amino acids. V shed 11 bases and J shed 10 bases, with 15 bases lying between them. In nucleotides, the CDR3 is TGTGCCTCTAGGGGGGCTGGATCACCCCTCCACTTT. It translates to CASRGAGSPLHF.

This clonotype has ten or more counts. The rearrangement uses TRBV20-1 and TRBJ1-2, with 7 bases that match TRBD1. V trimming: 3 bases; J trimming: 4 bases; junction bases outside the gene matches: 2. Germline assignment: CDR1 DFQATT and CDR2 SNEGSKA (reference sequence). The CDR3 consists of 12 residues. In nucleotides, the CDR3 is TGCAGTGCTAGTAACAGGGGCTATGGCTACACCTTC. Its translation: CSASNRGYGYTF.

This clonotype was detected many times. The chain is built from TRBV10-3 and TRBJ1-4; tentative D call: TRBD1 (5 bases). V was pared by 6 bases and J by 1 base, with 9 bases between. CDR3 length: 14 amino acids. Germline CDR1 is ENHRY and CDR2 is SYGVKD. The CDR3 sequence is CAISTTETNEKLFF. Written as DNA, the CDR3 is TGTGCCATCAGCACGACAGAAACTAATGAAAAACTGTTTTTT.